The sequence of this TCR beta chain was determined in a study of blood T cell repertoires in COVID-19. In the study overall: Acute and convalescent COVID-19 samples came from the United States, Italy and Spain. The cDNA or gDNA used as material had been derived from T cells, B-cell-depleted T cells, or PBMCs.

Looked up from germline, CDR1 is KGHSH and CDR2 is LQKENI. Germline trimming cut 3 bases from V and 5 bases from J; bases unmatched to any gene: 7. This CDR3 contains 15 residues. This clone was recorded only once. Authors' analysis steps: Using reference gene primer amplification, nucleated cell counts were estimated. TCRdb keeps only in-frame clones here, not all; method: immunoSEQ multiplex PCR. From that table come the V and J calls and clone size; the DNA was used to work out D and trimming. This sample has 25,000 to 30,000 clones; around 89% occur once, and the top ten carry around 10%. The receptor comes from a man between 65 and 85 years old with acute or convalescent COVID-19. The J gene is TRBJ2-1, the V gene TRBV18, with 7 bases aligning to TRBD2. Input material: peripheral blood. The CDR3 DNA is TGTGCCAGCTCACCGGTAGTGGGAGGGAACAATGAGCAGTTCTTC. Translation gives CASSPVVGGNNEQFF.